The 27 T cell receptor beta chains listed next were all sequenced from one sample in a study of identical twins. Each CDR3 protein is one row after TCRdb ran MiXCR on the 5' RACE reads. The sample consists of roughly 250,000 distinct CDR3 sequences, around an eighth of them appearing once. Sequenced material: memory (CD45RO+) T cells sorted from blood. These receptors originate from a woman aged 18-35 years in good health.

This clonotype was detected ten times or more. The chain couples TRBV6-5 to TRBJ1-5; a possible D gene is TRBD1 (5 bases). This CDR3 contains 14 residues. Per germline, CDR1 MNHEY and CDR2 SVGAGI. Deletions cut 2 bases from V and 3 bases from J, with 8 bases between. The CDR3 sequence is CASSYGGINQPQHF. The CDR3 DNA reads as TGTGCCAGCAGTTACGGGGGGATCAATCAGCCCCAGCATTTT.

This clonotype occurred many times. The CDR3 reads CASRLAASSYEQYF. The CDR3 DNA is TGTGCCAGTCGACTAGCGGCTAGCTCCTACGAGCAGTACTTC. This sequence joins TRBV12-3 or TRBV12-4 and TRBJ2-7, with 9 bases aligning to TRBD2. J gave up 0 bases and V 9 bases, and 6 bases lay outside the gene matches. The CDR3 loop spans 14 amino acids.

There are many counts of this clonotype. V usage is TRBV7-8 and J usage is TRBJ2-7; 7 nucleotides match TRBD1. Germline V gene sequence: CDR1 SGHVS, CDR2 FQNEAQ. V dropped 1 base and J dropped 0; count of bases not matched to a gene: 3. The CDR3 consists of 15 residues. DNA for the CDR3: TGTGCCAGCAGCTTAGGACAGGGTCCCTCCTACGAGCAGTACTTC. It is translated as CASSLGQGPSYEQYF.

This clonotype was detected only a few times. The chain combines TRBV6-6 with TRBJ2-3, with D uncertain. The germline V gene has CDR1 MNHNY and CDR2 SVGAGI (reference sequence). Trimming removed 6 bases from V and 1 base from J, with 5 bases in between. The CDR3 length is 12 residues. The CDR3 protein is CASSQRTDTQYF. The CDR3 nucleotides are TGTGCCAGCAGCCAGCGCACAGATACGCAGTATTTT.

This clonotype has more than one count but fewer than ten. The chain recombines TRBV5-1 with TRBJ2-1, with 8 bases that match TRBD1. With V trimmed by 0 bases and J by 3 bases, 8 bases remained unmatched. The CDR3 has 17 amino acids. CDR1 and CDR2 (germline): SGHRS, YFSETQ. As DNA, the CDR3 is TGCGCCAGCAGCTTGGCCTACGGACAGGGCTTCTACAATGAGCAGTTCTTC. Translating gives CASSLAYGQGFYNEQFF.

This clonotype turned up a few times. The CDR3 sequence is CTISSGQGHLDLNTEAFF. CDR3 bases: TGTACCATCAGTTCCGGACAGGGGCATCTTGATTTGAACACTGAAGCTTTCTTT. The rearrangement links TRBV2 to TRBJ1-1; 9 nucleotides agree with TRBD1. Germline CDR1 reads SNHLY; CDR2 reads FYNNEI. The CDR3 sequence is 18 residues long.

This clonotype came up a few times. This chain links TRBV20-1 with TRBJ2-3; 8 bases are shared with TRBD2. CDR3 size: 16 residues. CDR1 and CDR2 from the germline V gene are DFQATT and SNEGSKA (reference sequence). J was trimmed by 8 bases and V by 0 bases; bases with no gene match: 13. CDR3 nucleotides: TGCAGTGCTAGAGACCTTACCGGGAGGGGTTTAGGTACGCAGTATTTT. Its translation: CSARDLTGRGLGTQYF.

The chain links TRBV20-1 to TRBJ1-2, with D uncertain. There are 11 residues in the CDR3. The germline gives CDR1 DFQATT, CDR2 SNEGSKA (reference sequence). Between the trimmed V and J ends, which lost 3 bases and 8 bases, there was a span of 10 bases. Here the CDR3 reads CSASHQRGYTF. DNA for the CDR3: TGCAGTGCTAGCCACCAGAGGGGCTACACCTTC.

This CDR3 reads CASSLVPLTNEKLFF. CDR3 DNA sequence: TGTGCCAGCAGCTTAGTTCCGCTGACAAATGAAAAACTGTTTTTT. The chain has TRBV7-9 and TRBJ1-4; no clear D. Trimming took 1 base from V and 5 from J, leaving 11 bases between them. The CDR3 runs 15 residues. Germline-derived CDR1 and CDR2 are SEHNR and FQNEAQ (reference sequence).

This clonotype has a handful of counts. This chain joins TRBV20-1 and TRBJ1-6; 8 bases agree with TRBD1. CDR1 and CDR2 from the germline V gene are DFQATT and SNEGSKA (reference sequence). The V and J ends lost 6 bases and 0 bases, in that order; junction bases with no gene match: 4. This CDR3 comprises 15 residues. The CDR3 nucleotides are TGCAGTGCGCGGGACAGGAGCTCCTATAATTCACCCCTCCACTTT. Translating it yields CSARDRSSYNSPLHF.

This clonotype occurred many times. CDR3 sequence (DNA): TGTGCCAGCCAGGGTTCGCAGAATCAGCCCCAGCATTTT. It encodes CASQGSQNQPQHF. V usage is TRBV6-6 and J usage is TRBJ1-5, with TRBD1 as a possible D gene (5 bases). The CDR3 length is 13 residues. V lost 8 bases and J 4 bases, leaving 12 bases between the germline ends. Germline loops: CDR1 MNHNY, CDR2 SVGAGI (reference sequence).

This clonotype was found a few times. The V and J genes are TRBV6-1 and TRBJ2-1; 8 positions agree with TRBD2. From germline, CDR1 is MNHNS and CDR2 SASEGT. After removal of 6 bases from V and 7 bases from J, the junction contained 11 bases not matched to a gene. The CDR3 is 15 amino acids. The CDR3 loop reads CASRRFRGGVNEQFF. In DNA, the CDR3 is TGTGCCAGCAGGCGTTTTCGGGGGGGCGTGAATGAGCAGTTCTTC.

The CDR3 DNA follows: TGTGCCAGCAGTACCCCCGGGACAGGGACCACTGAAGCTTTCTTT. Amino acids: CASSTPGTGTTEAFF. The chain couples TRBV28 to TRBJ1-1; 9 bases align to TRBD1. With V trimmed by 5 bases and J by 4 bases, 8 bases remained unmatched. CDR1 is MDHEN and CDR2 is SYDVKM in the germline V gene. The CDR3 is 15 amino acids.

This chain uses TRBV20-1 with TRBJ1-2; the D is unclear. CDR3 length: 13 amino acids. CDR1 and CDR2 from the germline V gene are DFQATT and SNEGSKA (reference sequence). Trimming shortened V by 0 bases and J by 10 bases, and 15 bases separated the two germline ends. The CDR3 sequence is CSARDHRDSLYTF. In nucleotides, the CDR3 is TGCAGTGCTAGAGATCACCGGGATTCTCTCTACACCTTC.

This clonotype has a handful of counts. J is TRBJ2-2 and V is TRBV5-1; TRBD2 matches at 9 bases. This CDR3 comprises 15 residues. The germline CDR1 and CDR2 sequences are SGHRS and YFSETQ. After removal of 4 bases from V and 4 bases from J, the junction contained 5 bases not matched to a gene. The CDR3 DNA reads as TGCGCCAGCAGCCTCAGCGGGGGGAGCACCGGGGAGCTGTTTTTT. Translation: CASSLSGGSTGELFF.

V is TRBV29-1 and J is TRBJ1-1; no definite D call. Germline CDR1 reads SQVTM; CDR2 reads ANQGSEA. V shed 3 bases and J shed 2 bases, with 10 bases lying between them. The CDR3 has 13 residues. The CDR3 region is CSVDPRTNTEAFF. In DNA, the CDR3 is TGCAGCGTTGACCCAAGGACTAACACTGAAGCTTTCTTT.

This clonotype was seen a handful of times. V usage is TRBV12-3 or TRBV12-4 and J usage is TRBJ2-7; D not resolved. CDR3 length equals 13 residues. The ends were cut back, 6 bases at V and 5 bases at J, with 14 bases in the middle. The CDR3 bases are TGTGCCAGCAGCCTAATGGTGACCCACGAGCAGTACTTC. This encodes CASSLMVTHEQYF.

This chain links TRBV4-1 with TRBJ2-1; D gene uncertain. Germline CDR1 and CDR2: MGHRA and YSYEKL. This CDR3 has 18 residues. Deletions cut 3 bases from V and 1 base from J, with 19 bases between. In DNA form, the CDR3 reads TGCGCCAGCAGCCACCTGAGGCCCCTAGTGGCGTCCTACAATGAGCAGTTCTTC. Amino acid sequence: CASSHLRPLVASYNEQFF.

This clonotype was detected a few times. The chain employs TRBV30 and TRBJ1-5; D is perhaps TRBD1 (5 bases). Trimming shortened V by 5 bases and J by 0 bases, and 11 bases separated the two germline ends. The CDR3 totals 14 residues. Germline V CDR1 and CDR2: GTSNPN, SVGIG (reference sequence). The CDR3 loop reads CAWDRRDSNQPQHF. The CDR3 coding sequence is TGTGCCTGGGACAGACGAGATAGCAATCAGCCCCAGCATTTT. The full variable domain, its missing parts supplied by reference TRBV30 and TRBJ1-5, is SQTIHQWPATLVQPVGSPLSLECTVEGTSNPNLYWYRQAAGRGLQLLFYSVGIGQISSEVPQNLSASRPQDRQFILSSKKLLLSDSGFYLCAWDRRDSNQPQHFGDGTRLSIL.

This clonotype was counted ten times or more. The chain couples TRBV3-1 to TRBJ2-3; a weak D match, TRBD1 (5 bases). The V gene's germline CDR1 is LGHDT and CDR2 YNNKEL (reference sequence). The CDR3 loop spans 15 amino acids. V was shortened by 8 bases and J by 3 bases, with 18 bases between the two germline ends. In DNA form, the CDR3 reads TGTGCCAGCTCCAGCGCAGGGCTCAGGACAGATACGCAGTATTTT. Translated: CASSSAGLRTDTQYF.

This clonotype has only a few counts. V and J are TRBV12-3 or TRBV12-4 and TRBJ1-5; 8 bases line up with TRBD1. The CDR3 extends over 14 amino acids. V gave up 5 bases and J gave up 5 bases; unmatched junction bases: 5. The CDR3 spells CASSLGQAHQPQHF. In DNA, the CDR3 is TGTGCCAGCAGTCTGGGACAGGCCCATCAGCCCCAGCATTTT.

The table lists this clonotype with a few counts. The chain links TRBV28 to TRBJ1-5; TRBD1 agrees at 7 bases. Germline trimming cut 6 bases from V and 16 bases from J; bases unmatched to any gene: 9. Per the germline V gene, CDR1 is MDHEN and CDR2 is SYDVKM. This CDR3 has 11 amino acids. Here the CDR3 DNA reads TGTGCCAGCAGGAGCGACAGGGTTGAACATTTT. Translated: CASRSDRVEHF.

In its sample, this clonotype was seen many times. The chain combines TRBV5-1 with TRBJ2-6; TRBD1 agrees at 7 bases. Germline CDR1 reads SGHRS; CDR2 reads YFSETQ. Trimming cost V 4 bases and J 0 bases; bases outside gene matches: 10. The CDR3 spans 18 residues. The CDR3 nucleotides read TGCGCCAGCAGCCGAGGACAGGAATTCCTCTCTGGGGCCAACGTCCTGACTTTC. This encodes CASSRGQEFLSGANVLTF.

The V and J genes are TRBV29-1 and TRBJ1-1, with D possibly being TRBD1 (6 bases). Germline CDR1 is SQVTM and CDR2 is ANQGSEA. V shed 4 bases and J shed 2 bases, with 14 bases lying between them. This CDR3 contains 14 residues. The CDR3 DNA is TGCAGCGTTGCAACGGGACACACTAACACTGAAGCTTTCTTT. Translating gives CSVATGHTNTEAFF. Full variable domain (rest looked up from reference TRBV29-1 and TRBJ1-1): SAVISQKPSRDICQRGTSLTIQCQVDSQVTMMFWYRQQPGQSLTLIATANQGSEATYESGFVIDKFPISRPNLTFSTLTVSNMSPEDSSIYLCSVATGHTNTEAFFGQGTRLTVV.

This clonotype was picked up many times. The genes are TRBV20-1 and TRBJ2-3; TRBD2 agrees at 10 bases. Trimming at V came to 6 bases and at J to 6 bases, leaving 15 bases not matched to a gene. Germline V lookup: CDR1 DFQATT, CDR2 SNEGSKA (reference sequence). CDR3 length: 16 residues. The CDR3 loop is CSAGSLGSGGVDTQYF. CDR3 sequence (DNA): TGCAGTGCCGGCTCCTTGGGGAGCGGGGGGGTGGATACGCAGTATTTT.

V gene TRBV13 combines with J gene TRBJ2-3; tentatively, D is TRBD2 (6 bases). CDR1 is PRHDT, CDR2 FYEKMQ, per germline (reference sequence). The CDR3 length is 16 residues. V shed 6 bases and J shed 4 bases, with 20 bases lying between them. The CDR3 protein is CASRRTTTGGADTQYF. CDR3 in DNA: TGTGCCAGCAGACGAACCACGACGGGCGGGGCAGATACGCAGTATTTT.

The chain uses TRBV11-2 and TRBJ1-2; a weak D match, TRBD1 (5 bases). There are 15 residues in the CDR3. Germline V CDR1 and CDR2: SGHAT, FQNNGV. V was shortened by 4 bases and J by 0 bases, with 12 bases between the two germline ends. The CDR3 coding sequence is TGTGCCAGCAGCTGGGGACGAGGCTCTAACTATGGCTACACCTTC. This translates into CASSWGRGSNYGYTF.